This TCR beta chain was obtained from a study of cytomegalovirus exposure and HLA in healthy donors. Study-wide results and caveats: In an earlier analysis, in 540 or so donors, most V segments appeared productive either ~90% or ~30% of the time. In a later analysis, an Asian-associated ancestry cluster reportedly showed fewer N-insertions than the approximately 660-donor mean. Across donors, most TCRs were seen rarely, yet some public ones were widespread.

It was with 60 Vbeta and 13 Jbeta primers that the PCR ran. Profiled with immunoSEQ multiplex PCR; TCRdb holds only in-frame clones, not every one. The table has about 100,000 clones, 60% to 75% seen once. About this clone itself: Antigen: not known.

Whereas donors were nominally healthy upon sampling, unrecorded immune exposures were probable. The TCR comes from a woman aged 40 to 55 in good health and CMV-seronegative. The material sequenced was PBMCs.

The chain's CDR3 is CASDLAGGAMEQFF. CDR3 nucleotides: TGTGCCAGCGACTTAGCGGGGGGGGCCATGGAGCAGTTCTTC. The rearrangement joins TRBV7-2 to TRBJ2-1, with 11 bases aligning to TRBD2. Germline V lookup: CDR1 SGHTA, CDR2 FQGNSA. The ends lost 8 bases at V and 10 bases at J; junction bases unmatched: 10. This CDR3 region has 14 residues.